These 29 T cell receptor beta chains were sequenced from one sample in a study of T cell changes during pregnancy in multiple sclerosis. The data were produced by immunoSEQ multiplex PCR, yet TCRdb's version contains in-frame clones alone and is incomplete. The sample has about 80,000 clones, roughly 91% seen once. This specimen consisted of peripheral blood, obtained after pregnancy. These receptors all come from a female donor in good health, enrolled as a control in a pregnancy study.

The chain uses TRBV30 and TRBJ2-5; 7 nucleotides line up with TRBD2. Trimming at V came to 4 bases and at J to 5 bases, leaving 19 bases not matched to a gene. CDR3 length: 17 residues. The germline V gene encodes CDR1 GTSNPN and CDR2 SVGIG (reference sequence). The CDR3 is CAWTPTRVASGRETQYF. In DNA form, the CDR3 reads TGTGCCTGGACCCCGACCCGGGTGGCTAGCGGAAGGGAGACCCAGTACTTC.

The CDR3 DNA sequence: TGTGCCAGCAGCTTTGGACAGGGGGCGTCTAATGAAAAACTGTTTTTT. It encodes CASSFGQGASNEKLFF. The chain is built from TRBV5-5 and TRBJ1-4; 11 bases agree with TRBD1. Germline lookup yields CDR1 SGHKS and CDR2 YYEKEE (reference sequence). Losses at the gene ends were 2 bases for V and 3 bases for J; bases not matched to a gene: 3. This CDR3 contains 16 residues.

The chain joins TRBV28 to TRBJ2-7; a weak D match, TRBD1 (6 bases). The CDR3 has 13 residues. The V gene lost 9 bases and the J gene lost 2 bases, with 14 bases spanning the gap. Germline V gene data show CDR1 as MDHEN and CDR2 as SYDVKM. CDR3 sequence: CASSTPGAYEQYF. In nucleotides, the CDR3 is TGTGCCAGTTCAACCCCAGGGGCCTACGAGCAGTACTTC.

CDR3 bases: TGTGCCAGCAGCGTCCGGGCTGGAAACACCATATATTTT. It yields the protein CASSVRAGNTIYF. The rearrangement links TRBV2 to TRBJ1-3, with D uncertain. Germline loops: CDR1 SNHLY, CDR2 FYNNEI. Trimming took 6 bases from V and 2 from J, leaving 8 bases between them. The CDR3 is 13 amino acids.

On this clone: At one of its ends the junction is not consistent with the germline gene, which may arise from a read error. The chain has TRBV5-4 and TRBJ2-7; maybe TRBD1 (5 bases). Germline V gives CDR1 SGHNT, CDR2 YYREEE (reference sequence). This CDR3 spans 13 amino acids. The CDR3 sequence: CASSQDPGWEQYF. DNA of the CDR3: TGCGCCAGCAGCCAAGATCCAGGGTGGGAGCAGTACTTC. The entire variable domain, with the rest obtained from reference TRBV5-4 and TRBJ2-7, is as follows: ETGVTQSPTHLIKTRGQQVTLRCSSQSGHNTVSWYQQALGQGPQFIFQYYREEENGRGNFPPRFSGLQFPNYSSELNVNALELDDSALYLCASSQDPGWEQYFGPGTRLTVT.

The CDR3 region is CASSKTRGQFF. CDR3 DNA sequence: TGTGCCAGCAGTAAAACCAGGGGGCAGTTCTTC. The chain has TRBV28 and TRBJ2-1, with D possibly being TRBD1 (6 bases). The CDR3 spans 11 residues. Between the trimmed V and J ends, which lost 5 bases and 12 bases, there was a span of 11 bases. Germline V gives CDR1 MDHEN, CDR2 SYDVKM.

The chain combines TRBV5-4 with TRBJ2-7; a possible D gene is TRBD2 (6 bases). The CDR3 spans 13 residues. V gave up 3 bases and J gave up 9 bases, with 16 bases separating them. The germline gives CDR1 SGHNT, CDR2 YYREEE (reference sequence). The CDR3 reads CASSSLAVGVQYF. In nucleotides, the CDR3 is TGTGCCAGCAGCTCATTAGCGGTTGGTGTGCAGTACTTC.

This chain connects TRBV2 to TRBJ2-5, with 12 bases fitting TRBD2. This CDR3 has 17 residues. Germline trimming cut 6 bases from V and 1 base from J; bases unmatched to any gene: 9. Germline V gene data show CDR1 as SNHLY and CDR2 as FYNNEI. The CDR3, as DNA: TGTGCCAGCAGACGGACAGGACTAGCGGGACGCCAAGAGACCCAGTACTTC. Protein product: CASRRTGLAGRQETQYF.

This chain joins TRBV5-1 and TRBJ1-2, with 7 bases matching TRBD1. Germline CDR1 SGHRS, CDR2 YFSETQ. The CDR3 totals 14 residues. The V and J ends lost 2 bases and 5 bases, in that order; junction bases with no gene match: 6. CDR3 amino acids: CASSFEGAGYGYTF. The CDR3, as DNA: TGCGCCAGCAGCTTCGAGGGGGCGGGTTATGGCTACACCTTC.

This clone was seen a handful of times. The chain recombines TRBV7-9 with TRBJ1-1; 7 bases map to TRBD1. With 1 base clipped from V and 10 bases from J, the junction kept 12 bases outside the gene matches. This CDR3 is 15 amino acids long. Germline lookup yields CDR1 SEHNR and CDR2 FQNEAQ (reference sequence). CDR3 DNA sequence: TGTGCCAGCAGCTTAGTACCGTTACAGAACAGGGGAGCTTTCTTT. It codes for CASSLVPLQNRGAFF.

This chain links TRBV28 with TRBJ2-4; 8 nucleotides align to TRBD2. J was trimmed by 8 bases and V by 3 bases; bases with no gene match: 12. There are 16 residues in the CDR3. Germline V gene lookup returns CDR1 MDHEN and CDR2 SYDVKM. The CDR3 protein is CASSFTEGGRTHIQYF. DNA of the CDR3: TGTGCCAGCAGTTTCACCGAGGGCGGGAGGACGCACATTCAGTACTTC. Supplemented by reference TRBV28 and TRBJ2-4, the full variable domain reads DVKVTQSSRYLVKRTGEKVFLECVQDMDHENMFWYRQDPGLGLRLIYFSYDVKMKEKGDIPEGYSVSREKKERFSLILESASTNQTSMYLCASSFTEGGRTHIQYFGAGTRLSVL.

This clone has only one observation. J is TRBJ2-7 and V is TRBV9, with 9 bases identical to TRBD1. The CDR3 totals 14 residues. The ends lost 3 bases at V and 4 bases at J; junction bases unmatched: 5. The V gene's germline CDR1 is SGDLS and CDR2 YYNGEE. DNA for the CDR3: TGTGCCAGCAGCGCCGGGACAGGGTTATACGAGCAGTACTTC. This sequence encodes CASSAGTGLYEQYF.

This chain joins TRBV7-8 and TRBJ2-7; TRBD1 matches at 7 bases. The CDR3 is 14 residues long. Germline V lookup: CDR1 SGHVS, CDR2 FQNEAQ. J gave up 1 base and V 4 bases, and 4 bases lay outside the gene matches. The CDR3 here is CASSSRDSSYEQYF. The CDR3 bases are TGTGCCAGCAGCTCCCGGGACAGTTCCTACGAGCAGTACTTC.

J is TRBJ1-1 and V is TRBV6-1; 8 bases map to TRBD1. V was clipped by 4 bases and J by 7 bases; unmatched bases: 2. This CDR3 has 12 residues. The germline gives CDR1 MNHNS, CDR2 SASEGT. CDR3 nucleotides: TGTGCCAGCAGTGGGGACAGGCTTGAAGCTTTCTTT. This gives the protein CASSGDRLEAFF.

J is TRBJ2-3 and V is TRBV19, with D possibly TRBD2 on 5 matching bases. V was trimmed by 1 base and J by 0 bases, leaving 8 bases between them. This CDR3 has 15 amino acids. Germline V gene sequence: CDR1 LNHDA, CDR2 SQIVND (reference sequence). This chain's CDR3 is CASSIVWTSTDTQYF. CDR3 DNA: TGTGCCAGTAGTATAGTGTGGACTAGCACAGATACGCAGTATTTT.

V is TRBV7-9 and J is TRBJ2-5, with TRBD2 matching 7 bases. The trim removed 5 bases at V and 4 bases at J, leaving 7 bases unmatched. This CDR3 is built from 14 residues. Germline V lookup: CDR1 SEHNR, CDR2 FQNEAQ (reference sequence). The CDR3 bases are TGTGCCAGCAGCCGAGGGCTAGCGGCAGAGACCCAGTACTTC. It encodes CASSRGLAAETQYF.

DNA for the CDR3: TGTGCCAGCAGCCAAGGACAGGGTGAAGATACGCAGTATTTT. It specifies CASSQGQGEDTQYF. This chain uses TRBV7-9 with TRBJ2-3, with TRBD1 matching 8 bases. The V and J ends lost 5 bases and 5 bases, in that order; junction bases with no gene match: 6. Germline V lookup: CDR1 SEHNR, CDR2 FQNEAQ (reference sequence). The CDR3 runs to 14 residues.

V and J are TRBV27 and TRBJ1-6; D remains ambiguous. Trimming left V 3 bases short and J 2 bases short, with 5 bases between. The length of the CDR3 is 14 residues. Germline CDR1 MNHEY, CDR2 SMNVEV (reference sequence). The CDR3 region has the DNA TGTGCCAGCAGTTTCCGGGCCTATAATTCACCCCTCCACTTT. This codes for CASSFRAYNSPLHF.

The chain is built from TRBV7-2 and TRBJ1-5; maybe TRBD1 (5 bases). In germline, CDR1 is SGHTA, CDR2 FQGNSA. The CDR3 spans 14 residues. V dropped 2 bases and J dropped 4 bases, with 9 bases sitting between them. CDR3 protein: CASSLWGRNQPQHF. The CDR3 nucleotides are TGTGCCAGCAGCTTATGGGGCCGGAATCAGCCCCAGCATTTT.

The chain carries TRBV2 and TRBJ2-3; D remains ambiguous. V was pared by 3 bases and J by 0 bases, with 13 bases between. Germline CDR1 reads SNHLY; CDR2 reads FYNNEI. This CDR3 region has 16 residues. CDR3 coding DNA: TGTGCCAGCAGTGACTTTGTATCTCCTAGCACAGATACGCAGTATTTT. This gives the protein CASSDFVSPSTDTQYF.

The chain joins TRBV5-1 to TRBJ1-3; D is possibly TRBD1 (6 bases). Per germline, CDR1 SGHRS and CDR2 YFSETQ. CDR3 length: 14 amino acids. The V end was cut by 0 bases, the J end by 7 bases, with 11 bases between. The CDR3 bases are TGCGCCAGCAGCTTGGCTTCTAGGGGGAACACCATATATTTT. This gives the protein CASSLASRGNTIYF.

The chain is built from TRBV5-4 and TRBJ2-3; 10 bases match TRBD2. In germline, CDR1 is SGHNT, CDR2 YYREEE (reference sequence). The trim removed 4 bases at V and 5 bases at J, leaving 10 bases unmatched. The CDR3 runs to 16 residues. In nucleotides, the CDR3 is TGTGCCAGCAGCAGGACCCTTCTAGCGGGAGTAGATACGCAGTATTTT. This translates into CASSRTLLAGVDTQYF.

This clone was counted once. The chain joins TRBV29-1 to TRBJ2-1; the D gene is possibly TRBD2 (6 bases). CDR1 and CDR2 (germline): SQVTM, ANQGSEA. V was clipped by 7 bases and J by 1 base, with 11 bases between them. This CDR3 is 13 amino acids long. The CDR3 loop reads CSGRRGSYNEQFF. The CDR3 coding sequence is TGCAGCGGCAGGCGGGGTTCCTACAATGAGCAGTTCTTC.

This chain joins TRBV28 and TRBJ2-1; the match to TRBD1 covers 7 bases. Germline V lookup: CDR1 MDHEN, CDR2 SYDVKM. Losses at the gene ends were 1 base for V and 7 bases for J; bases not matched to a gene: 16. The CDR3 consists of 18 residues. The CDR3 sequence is CASSLSEGLGTVLNEQFF. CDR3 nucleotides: TGTGCCAGCAGTTTATCGGAAGGTCTAGGGACAGTTCTAAATGAGCAGTTCTTC.

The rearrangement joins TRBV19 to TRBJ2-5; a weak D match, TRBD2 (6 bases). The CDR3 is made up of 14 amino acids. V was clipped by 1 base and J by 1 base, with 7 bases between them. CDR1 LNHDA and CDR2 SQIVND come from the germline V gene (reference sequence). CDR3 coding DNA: TGTGCCAGTAGTATAGCCGGGAGCCAAGAGACCCAGTACTTC. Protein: CASSIAGSQETQYF.

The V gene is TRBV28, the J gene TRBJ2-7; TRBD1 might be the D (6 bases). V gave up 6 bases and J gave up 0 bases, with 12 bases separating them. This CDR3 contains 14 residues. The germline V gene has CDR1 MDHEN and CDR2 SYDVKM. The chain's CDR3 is CASSSGQSSYEQYF. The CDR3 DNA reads TGTGCCAGCAGCTCCGGACAGTCCTCCTACGAGCAGTACTTC.

CDR3 in amino acids: CATSSLWHYEQYF. CDR3 bases: TGTGCCACCAGCAGCCTTTGGCATTACGAGCAGTACTTC. This rearrangement joins TRBV15 to TRBJ2-7; no clear D. Germline V gene lookup returns CDR1 LNHNV and CDR2 YYDKDF (reference sequence). Trimming took off 3 bases at V and 4 bases at J, with 10 bases between the two ends. The CDR3 runs to 13 residues.

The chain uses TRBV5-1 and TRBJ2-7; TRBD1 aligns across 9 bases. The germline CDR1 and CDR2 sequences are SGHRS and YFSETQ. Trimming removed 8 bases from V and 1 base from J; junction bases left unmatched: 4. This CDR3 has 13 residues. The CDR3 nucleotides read TGCGCCAGTAAAGGACAGGGGTCCTACGAGCAGTACTTC. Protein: CASKGQGSYEQYF.

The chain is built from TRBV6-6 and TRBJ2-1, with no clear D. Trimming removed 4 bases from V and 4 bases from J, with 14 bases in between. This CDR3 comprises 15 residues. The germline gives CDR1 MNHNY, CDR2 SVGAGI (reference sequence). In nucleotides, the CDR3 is TGTGCCAGCAGTTCCCCCCCCTATACGTACAATGAGCAGTTCTTC. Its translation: CASSSPPYTYNEQFF.